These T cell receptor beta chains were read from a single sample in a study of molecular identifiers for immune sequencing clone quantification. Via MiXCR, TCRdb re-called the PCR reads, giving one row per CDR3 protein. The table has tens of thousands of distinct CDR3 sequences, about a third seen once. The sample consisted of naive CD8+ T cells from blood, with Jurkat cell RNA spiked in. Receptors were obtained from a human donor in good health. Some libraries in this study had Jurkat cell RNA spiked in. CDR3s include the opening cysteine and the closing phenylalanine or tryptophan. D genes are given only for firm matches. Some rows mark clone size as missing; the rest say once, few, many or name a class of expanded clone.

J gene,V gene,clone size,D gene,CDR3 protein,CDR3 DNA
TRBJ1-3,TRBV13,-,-,CASSSGHSGNTKYF,TGTGCCAGCAGCTCCGGACACTCTGGAAACACGAAATATTTT
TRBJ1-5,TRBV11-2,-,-,CACSWDGNLPQHF,TGTGCCTGCAGCTGGGACGGGAATCTGCCCCAGCATTTT
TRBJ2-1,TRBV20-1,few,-,CSAHQGYYNEQFF,TGCAGTGCGCACCAGGGGTACTACAATGAGCAGTTCTTC
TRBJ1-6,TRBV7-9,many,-,CASSLPEGFNSPLHF,TGTGCCAGCAGCTTACCGGAGGGGTTCAATTCACCCCTCCACTTT
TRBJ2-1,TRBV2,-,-,CASTIPYTHNEQFF,TGTGCCAGCACTATCCCCTACACCCACAATGAGCAGTTCTTC
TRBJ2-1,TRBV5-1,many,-,CASSLSWGMAEQFF,TGCGCCAGCAGCTTGTCCTGGGGGATGGCGGAGCAGTTCTTC
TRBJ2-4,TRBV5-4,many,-,CASNKFPDGGLAKNIQYF,TGTGCCAGCAATAAATTCCCGGACGGGGGTCTAGCCAAAAACATTCAGTACTTC
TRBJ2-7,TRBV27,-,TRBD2,CASSPRDYSYEQYF,TGTGCCAGCAGTCCACGGGACTACTCCTACGAGCAGTACTTC
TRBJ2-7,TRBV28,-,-,CASSPIGVSPYEQYF,TGTGCCAGCAGCCCCATAGGGGTGTCACCCTACGAGCAGTACTTC
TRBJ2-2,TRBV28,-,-,CASSPEMGTGKLFF,TGTGCCAGCAGTCCCGAAATGGGGACCGGGAAGCTGTTTTTT
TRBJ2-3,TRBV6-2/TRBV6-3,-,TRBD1,CASRRFDRGTDTQYF,TGTGCCAGCAGACGATTTGACAGGGGAACGGATACGCAGTATTTT
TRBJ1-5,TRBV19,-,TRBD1,CASTHGTDRGPQHF,TGTGCCAGTACCCACGGGACAGATCGGGGGCCCCAGCATTTT
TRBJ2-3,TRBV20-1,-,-,CSARMESTDTQYF,TGCAGTGCTAGAATGGAGAGCACAGATACGCAGTATTTT
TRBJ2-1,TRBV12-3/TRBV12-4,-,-,CASSLFPGPPYNEQFF,TGTGCCAGCAGTTTATTCCCGGGCCCGCCCTACAATGAGCAGTTCTTC
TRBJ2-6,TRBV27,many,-,CASSNGANVLTF,TGTGCCAGCAGTAATGGGGCCAACGTCCTGACTTTC
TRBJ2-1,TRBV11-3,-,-,CASSLGRQNEQFF,TGTGCCAGCAGCTTAGGTCGACAGAATGAGCAGTTCTTC
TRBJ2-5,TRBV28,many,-,CASSPPFGYQETQYF,TGTGCCAGCAGTCCCCCCTTCGGGTACCAAGAGACCCAGTACTTC
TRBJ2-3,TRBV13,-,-,CASSLLATGLTDTQYF,TGTGCCAGCAGCTTACTAGCGACCGGGCTCACAGATACGCAGTATTTT
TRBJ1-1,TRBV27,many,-,CASSLLDSSTEAFF,TGTGCCAGCAGTTTACTGGACAGTTCCACTGAAGCTTTCTTT
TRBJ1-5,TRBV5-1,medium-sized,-,CASSLSGGNQPQHF,TGCGCCAGCAGCTTATCAGGGGGCAATCAGCCCCAGCATTTT
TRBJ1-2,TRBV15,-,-,CATSRDRESFYGYTF,TGTGCCACCAGCAGAGACAGGGAATCCTTCTATGGCTACACCTTC
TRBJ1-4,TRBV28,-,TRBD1,CVSSQGDEKQFF,TGTGTCAGCAGTCAGGGGGATGAAAAACAGTTTTTT
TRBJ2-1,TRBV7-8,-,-,CASSLAVASARGLGGQFF,TGTGCCAGCAGCTTAGCGGTGGCTAGCGCGCGGGGTCTGGGTGGGCAGTTCTTC
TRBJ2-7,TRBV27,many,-,CASSFGTAAYEQYF,TGTGCCAGCAGTTTCGGGACCGCGGCCTACGAGCAGTACTTC
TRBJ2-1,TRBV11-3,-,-,CASSLGGLAADPYNEQFF,TGTGCCAGCAGCTTAGGGGGGCTAGCGGCGGACCCCTACAATGAGCAGTTCTTC
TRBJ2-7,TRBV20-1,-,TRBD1,CSARPVQGESIHEQYF,TGCAGTGCTAGGCCGGTACAGGGGGAGTCAATCCACGAGCAGTACTTC
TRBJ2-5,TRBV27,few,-,CASRPTGIETQYF,TGTGCCAGCAGACCGACAGGAATTGAGACCCAGTACTTC
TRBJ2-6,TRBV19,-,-,CASSIGTIPWANVQTF,TGTGCCAGTAGTATAGGGACAATCCCTTGGGCCAACGTCCAGACTTTC